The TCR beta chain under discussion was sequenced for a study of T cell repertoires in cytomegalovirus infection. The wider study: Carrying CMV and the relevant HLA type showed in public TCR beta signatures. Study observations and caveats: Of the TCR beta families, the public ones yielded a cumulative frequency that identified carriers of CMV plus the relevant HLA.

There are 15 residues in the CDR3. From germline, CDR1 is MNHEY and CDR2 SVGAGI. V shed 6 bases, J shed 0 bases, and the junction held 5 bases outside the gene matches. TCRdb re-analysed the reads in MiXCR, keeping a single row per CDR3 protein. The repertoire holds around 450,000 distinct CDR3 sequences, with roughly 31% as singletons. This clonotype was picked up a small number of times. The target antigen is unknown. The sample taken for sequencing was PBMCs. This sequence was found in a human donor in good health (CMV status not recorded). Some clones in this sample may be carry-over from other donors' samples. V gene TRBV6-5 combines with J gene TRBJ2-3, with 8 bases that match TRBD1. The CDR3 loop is CASRSGQVSTDTQYF. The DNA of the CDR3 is TGTGCCAGCAGATCGGGACAGGTTAGCACAGATACGCAGTATTTT.